Listed here are 17 T cell receptor beta chains from one sample, sequenced in a study of patients and donors after allogeneic stem cell transplantation. TCRdb fed the RT-PCR reads into MiXCR, producing one record per CDR3 protein. This sample has about a million distinct CDR3 sequences, with more than 15% found just once. The sample was blood, either unsorted or a sorted T cell fraction (not recorded which). The receptors derive from a human donor who was either an allogeneic HSCT recipient or a stem cell or donor lymphocyte infusion donor (not recorded which). It is not recorded whose cells these are; they may come from a transplant donor.

This chain uses TRBV6-5 with TRBJ2-3; no firm D call. V lost 4 bases and J lost 4, with 12 bases in between. The V gene's germline CDR1 is MNHEY and CDR2 SVGAGI. The CDR3 extends over 14 amino acids. For the CDR3, the DNA is TGTGCCAGCAGTTTGCCCGCTAGGGCAGATACGCAGTATTTT. Protein sequence: CASSLPARADTQYF.

V and J are TRBV7-9 and TRBJ2-7; TRBD2 matches 11 bases. The CDR3 runs 17 residues. Germline values: CDR1 SEHNR, CDR2 FQNEAQ (reference sequence). J was trimmed by 3 bases and V by 5 bases; bases with no gene match: 12. CDR3 in DNA: TGTGCCAGCAGCCTACCACCGGGACTAGCGGCGAGCTACGAGCAGTACTTC. Its protein product is CASSLPPGLAASYEQYF.

CDR3 amino acids: CASSQIYRDEQYF. CDR3 sequence (DNA): TGCGCCAGCAGCCAAATCTACAGGGATGAGCAGTACTTC. The chain combines TRBV4-3 with TRBJ2-7, with D possibly matching TRBD1 (6 bases). V lost 2 bases and J 7 bases, leaving 12 bases between the germline ends. This CDR3 comprises 13 residues. Germline values: CDR1 LGHNA, CDR2 YSLEER.

The chain joins TRBV18 to TRBJ2-5; possibly TRBD2 for D (5 bases). V shed 5 bases and J shed 0 bases, with 13 bases lying between them. CDR1 and CDR2 from the germline V gene are KGHSH and LQKENI. The CDR3 covers 15 residues. The CDR3 loop is CASSAALGDQETQYF. CDR3 in DNA: TGTGCCAGCTCAGCTGCGCTGGGAGACCAAGAGACCCAGTACTTC. Based on the CDR3 plus reference TRBV18 and TRBJ2-5, the full variable domain is NAGVMQNPRHLVRRRGQEARLRCSPMKGHSHVYWYRQLPEEGLKFMVYLQKENIIDESGMPKERFSAEFPKEGPSILRIQQVVRGDSAAYFCASSAALGDQETQYFGPGTRLLVL.

This clonotype has just a few counts. The chain joins TRBV7-9 to TRBJ2-7; the D gene could be TRBD1 or TRBD2 (6 bases each). Germline V gene lookup returns CDR1 SEHNR and CDR2 FQNEAQ (reference sequence). The ends were cut back, 1 base at V and 5 bases at J, with 15 bases in the middle. The CDR3 contains 15 residues. The DNA for the CDR3 is TGTGCCAGCAGCTTAGGGGACACCGGAGGGAACGAGCAGTACTTC. It is translated as CASSLGDTGGNEQYF.

J is TRBJ2-6 and V is TRBV20-1, with TRBD2 matching over 8 bases. The V and J ends lost 3 bases and 0 bases, in that order; junction bases with no gene match: 7. This CDR3 spans 17 amino acids. Germline values: CDR1 DFQATT, CDR2 SNEGSKA (reference sequence). CDR3 in amino acids: CSARLTSGTSGANVLTF. CDR3 in DNA: TGCAGTGCTAGGTTAACTAGCGGTACCTCTGGGGCCAACGTCCTGACTTTC.

V gene TRBV15 combines with J gene TRBJ1-1, with TRBD1 identical over 12 bases. V dropped 3 bases and J dropped 4; count of bases not matched to a gene: 9. Germline V gene data show CDR1 as LNHNV and CDR2 as YYDKDF (reference sequence). There are 17 residues in the CDR3. CDR3 nucleotides: TGTGCCACCAGCAGGGGACAGGGGGCGAGAATTGGCACTGAAGCTTTCTTT. It is translated as CATSRGQGARIGTEAFF.

The chain employs TRBV5-1 and TRBJ2-7; unclear D gene. The V gene's germline CDR1 is SGHRS and CDR2 YFSETQ. The CDR3 has 14 residues. Between the trimmed V and J ends, which lost 1 base and 2 bases, there was a span of 10 bases. The CDR3 is CASSLKGRAYEQYF. As DNA, the CDR3 is TGCGCCAGCAGCTTGAAAGGAAGGGCCTACGAGCAGTACTTC.

This clonotype showed up just a few times. This rearrangement joins TRBV6-1 to TRBJ2-3, with a tentative D call TRBD2 (7 bases). The CDR3 is made up of 17 amino acids. V shed 5 bases and J shed 1 base, with 19 bases lying between them. CDR1 MNHNS and CDR2 SASEGT come from the germline V gene. CDR3 sequence: CASSPPGRGRGTDTQYF. CDR3 DNA: TGTGCCAGCAGTCCCCCGGGGAGGGGGAGGGGCACAGATACGCAGTATTTT.

The V and J genes are TRBV2 and TRBJ2-7; tentatively, D is TRBD1 or TRBD2 (5 bases each). This CDR3 spans 14 amino acids. V was trimmed by 10 bases and J by 1 base, leaving 17 bases between them. Per germline, CDR1 SNHLY and CDR2 FYNNEI. The CDR3 region is CATSGTHFSYEQYF. The CDR3 DNA is TGTGCCACCTCCGGGACGCACTTTTCCTACGAGCAGTACTTC.

This sequence joins TRBV4-3 and TRBJ1-4; 8 bases agree with TRBD1. The CDR3 runs 17 residues. The J segment lost 4 bases and the V segment lost 3 bases, leaving 10 bases of the junction unmatched. CDR1 and CDR2 (germline): LGHNA, YSLEER. The CDR3: CASSHGADRGLNEKLFF. CDR3 nucleotides: TGCGCCAGCAGCCACGGTGCCGACAGGGGACTTAATGAAAAACTGTTTTTT.

The rearrangement links TRBV4-1 to TRBJ1-1; perhaps TRBD1 as D (6 bases). Germline V gives CDR1 MGHRA, CDR2 YSYEKL. There are 15 residues in the CDR3. Trimming cost V 2 bases and J 2 bases, with 12 bases left between them. In nucleotides, the CDR3 is TGCGCCAGCAGCCAATCGCAGGGGCTAAACACTGAAGCTTTCTTT. Encoded protein: CASSQSQGLNTEAFF.

The chain joins TRBV30 to TRBJ2-1; 10 nucleotides match TRBD2. Trimming cost V 0 bases and J 4 bases; bases outside gene matches: 18. The CDR3 runs 20 residues. Germline CDR1 is GTSNPN and CDR2 is SVGIG (reference sequence). The CDR3 is CAWSVGERGLAVRFYNEQFF. Written as DNA, the CDR3 is TGTGCCTGGAGTGTGGGGGAACGTGGACTAGCGGTCCGATTTTACAATGAGCAGTTCTTC.

This rearrangement joins TRBV5-1 to TRBJ2-3, with D perhaps TRBD2 (6 bases). This CDR3 is 14 amino acids long. V lost 2 bases and J lost 4, with 11 bases in between. Germline V lookup: CDR1 SGHRS, CDR2 YFSETQ. In DNA form, the CDR3 reads TGCGCCAGCAGCTTCCCTAGCGTTCCAGATACGCAGTATTTT. Protein product: CASSFPSVPDTQYF.

The chain's CDR3 is CSANGRGQNIQYF. In DNA form, the CDR3 reads TGCAGTGCTAACGGGAGGGGCCAAAACATTCAGTACTTC. The chain links TRBV20-1 to TRBJ2-4; 8 bases match TRBD2. Losses at the gene ends were 4 bases for V and 5 bases for J; bases not matched to a gene: 4. The CDR3 totals 13 residues. CDR1 and CDR2 from the germline V gene are DFQATT and SNEGSKA (reference sequence).

This clonotype has just a few counts. The chain is built from TRBV12-1 and TRBJ2-2; TRBD1 is taken as the D call from the table, unchecked against the DNA. TRBV12-1 is listed as a pseudogene. The CDR3 has 17 residues. This CDR3 is CASSPNAGSEHTGELFF. The CDR3 DNA reads as TGTGCCAGCAGCCCCAATGCAGGGTCGGAGCACACCGGGGAGCTGTTTTTT.

J is TRBJ1-1 and V is TRBV11-3; D is unresolved. The CDR3 is made up of 15 amino acids. Germline CDR1 and CDR2: SGHNT and YENEEA. V was pared by 5 bases and J by 4 bases, with 17 bases between. CDR3 protein: CASSGTRHPGTEAFF. In DNA, the CDR3 is TGTGCCAGCAGCGGCACCCGGCACCCGGGCACTGAAGCTTTCTTT.